The clone carrying this TCR beta chain was observed at least ten times. Construction of the TCR beta libraries employed iRepertoire HTBI primers in conjunction with Arm-PCR of CDR3 regions. Each CDR3 protein is one row after TCRdb ran MiXCR on the multiplex PCR reads. The sample includes around 360,000 distinct CDR3 sequences, 15% to 20% of them seen just once. Time point meaning: newly diagnosed GD, antithyroid drugs for less than 3 months. PBMC-derived RNA was used for the TCR library. This record belongs to a study of regulatory T cells in long-lasting Graves disease. Study context: Patients newly diagnosed with Graves' had been on antithyroid drugs for under 3 months.

The CDR3 is 17 amino acids. V dropped 3 bases and J dropped 5; count of bases not matched to a gene: 12. This same sample was also part of a study on T cells in Graves' hyperthyroidism and ophthalmopathy.

This chain joins TRBV12-3 or TRBV12-4 and TRBJ2-5, with 10 bases identical to TRBD2. The TCR sequence derives from a woman aged 18-35 years with Graves disease. The sequencing used peripheral blood mononuclear cells (PBMCs), collected at new diagnosis, from a patient treated with antithyroid drugs. The CDR3 spells CASSFNVAGGPQETQYF. CDR3 bases: TGTGCCAGCAGTTTTAATGTAGCGGGAGGACCCCAGGAGACCCAGTACTTC.